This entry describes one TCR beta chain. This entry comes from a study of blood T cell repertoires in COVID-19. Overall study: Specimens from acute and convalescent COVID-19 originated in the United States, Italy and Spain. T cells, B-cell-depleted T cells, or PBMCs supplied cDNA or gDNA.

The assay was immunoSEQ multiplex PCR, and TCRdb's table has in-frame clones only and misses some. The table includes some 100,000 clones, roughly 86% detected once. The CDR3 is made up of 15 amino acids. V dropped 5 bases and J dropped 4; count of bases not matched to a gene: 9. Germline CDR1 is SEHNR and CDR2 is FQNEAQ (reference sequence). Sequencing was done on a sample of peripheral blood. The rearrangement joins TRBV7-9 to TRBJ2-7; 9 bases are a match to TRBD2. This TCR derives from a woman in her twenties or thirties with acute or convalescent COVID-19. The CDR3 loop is CASSQPAGGVYEQYF. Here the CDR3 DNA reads TGTGCCAGCAGCCAACCAGCGGGGGGCGTTTACGAGCAGTACTTC.